This T cell receptor beta chain was sequenced in a study of T cells in Graves' hyperthyroidism and ophthalmopathy (dated by TCRdb to the late 2010s). Study-wide context: Peripheral blood samples were taken at initial diagnosis, before any treatment was given. Following sampling, methimazole starting at 30 mg daily was given to hyperthyroidism patients, and high-dose intravenous methylprednisolone was given to ophthalmopathy patients. To identify TCR V-J signatures that set the groups apart, the researchers used a discovery cohort of 95 to 100 patients, made up of 43 with Graves' ophthalmopathy and about 59 with stable Graves' hyperthyroidism. The roughly 100 discovery patients were randomly split 7:3 into training and test sets. Whether ophthalmopathy could be predicted prospectively was tested in an independent validation cohort made up of approximately 19 hyperthyroidism patients plus 17 patients who later progressed to ophthalmopathy. The paper describes TCR Vbeta CDR3 sequencing of fewer than 150 peripheral blood samples, made up of fewer than 50 ophthalmopathy patients, 70 to 75 hyperthyroidism patients and 17 progressor patients. The study also compared thyroid tissue and blood T-cell repertoires from a handful of Graves' hyperthyroidism patients.

V and J lose 7 bases and 0 bases, and a span of 13 bases separates them. Via the germline V gene, CDR1 is MDHEN and CDR2 SYDVKM. Counted from cysteine to phenylalanine, this CDR3 has 15 amino acids. The DNA shown is the 45-base CDR3, in frame from base 1. The TCR beta CDR3 regions were amplified from RNA transcripts. The first round of RT-PCR for the TCR CDR3 was performed with the HTBI primer set and the Qiagen OneStep RT-PCR kit. A second multiplex PCR round built the libraries, followed by size selection and purification. The libraries were sequenced on an Illumina HiSeq2000 using paired-end 100 bp reads. Turning to the authors' computational methods: SOAPnuke was used to process the raw data, throwing out any read that contained adapters or uncalled bases, had a mean Phred below 15, or lacked an exact constant-primer or identifier match. COPE v1.2.5 was used to merge the high-quality paired reads, and each unique nucleotide sequence was defined as a clonotype. Clonotypes were aligned to IMGT TRBV, TRBD and TRBJ reference segments using MiTCR v1.1. The analysis was restricted to V-J combinations with a frequency above 0.0001, which together covered roughly 99% of the repertoires. The TCS score was defined as the ratio of F50 (clonal expansion) to E x V (chaos), calculated using BLOSUM62-based TCRdist between CDR3 peptides within each V-J. Welch's t-statistics and random forest reduced roughly 540 V-J features to some 14, which were used in a naive Bayes classifier (R e1071). TCRdb cleaned the public reads at Q25 with fastp, built clones with MiXCR and kept in-frame beta chains. Identical CDR3 proteins give one entry, which carries the most common genes and DNA. The V and J calls reflect TCRdb's pipeline rather than the authors' work. The sample contains hundreds of thousands of distinct CDR3 sequences, about 15% of them found a single time. Of the sample, about 10% falls within the top ten clones.

Broader findings and caveats from the paper: Blood samples also contained most of the expanded thyroid clonotypes (frequency above 0.001), which suggests that blood repertoires may reflect thyroid immune responses. Ophthalmopathy was separated from stable hyperthyroidism by a 13 V-J signature model, with roughly 88% sensitivity and roughly 81% specificity obtained in cross-validation and 80%/75% obtained in testing. In validation, the model predicted progression to ophthalmopathy a median of roughly 6.1 months before onset, with roughly 70% sensitivity and 72.22% specificity. No statistical method was used to fix the sample size in advance, and group allocation was not hidden from the investigators.

Stable Graves' hyperthyroidism was defined as the absence of progression to ophthalmopathy over 18 months of follow-up. The hyperthyroidism patients were between 18 and 65 years old and newly diagnosed, with a disease duration of less than 2 months. Exclusion was applied to patients with uncontrolled infections, other autoimmune diseases, pregnancy or lactation. Diagnoses were established on the basis of clinical symptoms, serum thyroxine and TRAb, thyroid ultrasound, and orbital computed tomography. PBMCs were separated from under 12 ml of fresh peripheral blood using Ficoll-Paque density gradient centrifugation. Total RNA was extracted with Trizol reagent, and quality was checked on an Agilent 2100 Bioanalyzer. Ten or more counts support this clonotype. There is no known antigen for this receptor. No base quality information exists; no much larger clone differs at one position.

The sequence joins TRBV28 to TRBJ1-3, and the D gene may be TRBD1, 5 bases matching. The receptor was derived from a woman under 30 with Graves' hyperthyroidism. Material for sequencing was blood. Here is the DNA: TGTGCCAGCAAGTCAGGGCTAAGCTCTGGAAACACCATATATTTT. The resulting protein is CASKSGLSSGNTIYF.